A single sample gave rise to the 22 T cell receptor beta chains below, sequenced in a study of shared clonotypes between healthy human individuals. Profiling relied on immunoSEQ multiplex PCR, and the TCRdb table lists in-frame clones only, not all of them. The table includes over a million clones, about four fifths detected once. Sequenced input: memory CD4+ T cells from PBMCs. The subset here: CD45RA-negative fraction. The receptors were sampled from a man between 18 and 35 years old in good health. Some clones in this sample may be carry-over from other donors' samples.

V and J are TRBV2 and TRBJ2-7; TRBD1 aligns across 7 bases. J was trimmed by 3 bases and V by 6 bases; bases with no gene match: 8. The CDR3 loop spans 14 amino acids. CDR1 is SNHLY and CDR2 is FYNNEI in the germline V gene. CDR3 in DNA: TGTGCCAGCAGCCGAAACGGACAGGTCTACGAGCAGTACTTC. Its translation is CASSRNGQVYEQYF. Drawing the rest from reference TRBV2 and TRBJ2-7, the complete variable domain is EPEVTQTPSHQVTQMGQEVILRCVPISNHLYFYWYRQILGQKVEFLVSFYNNEISEKSEIFDDQFSVERPDGSNFTLKIRSTKLEDSAMYFCASSRNGQVYEQYFGPGTRLTVT.

The V and J genes are TRBV11-2 and TRBJ2-5; perhaps TRBD1 as D (5 bases). CDR3 length equals 13 residues. In germline, CDR1 is SGHAT, CDR2 FQNNGV. V lost 2 bases, J lost 5 bases, and 9 bases lay in between. CDR3: CASSLKGSETQYF. CDR3 DNA: TGTGCCAGCAGCTTAAAGGGGTCGGAGACCCAGTACTTC.

V is TRBV7-3 and J is TRBJ2-3, with TRBD1 matching over 7 bases. Germline V gives CDR1 SGHTA, CDR2 FQGTGA. This CDR3 has 13 amino acids. Trimming removed 5 bases from V and 4 bases from J; junction bases left unmatched: 3. CDR3 loop: CASSRGQSDTQYF. DNA of the CDR3: TGTGCCAGCAGCCGGGGACAGTCAGATACGCAGTATTTT. The whole variable domain, filled in from reference TRBV7-3 and TRBJ2-3, reads GAGVSQTPSNKVTEKGKYVELRCDPISGHTALYWYRQSLGQGPEFLIYFQGTGAADDSGLPNDRFFAVRPEGSVSTLKIQRTERGDSAVYLCASSRGQSDTQYFGPGTRLTVL.

The rearrangement links TRBV21-1 to TRBJ2-7; no check of the table's D call, TRBD2, against the DNA was made. TRBV21-1 is shown as a pseudogene. This CDR3 region has 13 residues. The CDR3 DNA follows: TGTGCCAGCAGCAAAGAAGCGTACTACGAGCAGTACTTC. Translated, it gives CASSKEAYYEQYF.

This clone has only a few counts. The V and J genes are TRBV7-2 and TRBJ1-1; D ambiguous. This CDR3 has 13 residues. The V and J ends lost 5 bases and 3 bases respectively, with 10 bases between them. In germline, CDR1 is SGHTA, CDR2 FQGNSA. This chain's CDR3 is CASSQFLDTEAFF. DNA for the CDR3: TGTGCCAGCAGCCAGTTTTTGGACACTGAAGCTTTCTTT.

The V gene is TRBV4-3, the J gene TRBJ2-2; 8 bases fit TRBD2. Per the germline V gene, CDR1 is LGHNA and CDR2 is YSLEER. This CDR3 contains 18 residues. V shed 6 bases, J shed 7 bases, and the junction held 19 bases outside the gene matches. CDR3 nucleotides: TGCGCCAGCAGTAGCGACCGCATACTAGCGGAAGGAGGCGGGGAGCTGTTTTTT. It translates to CASSSDRILAEGGGELFF.

On this clone: Different DNA sequences within this sample yield the same CDR3. The V gene is TRBV6-1, the J gene TRBJ2-7; 7 positions match TRBD2. CDR3 length: 14 amino acids. Per germline, CDR1 MNHNS and CDR2 SASEGT. The V segment lost 2 bases and the J segment 3 bases; nucleotides outside the gene matches: 4. The CDR3: CASSESGLVYEQYF. The CDR3 nucleotides read TGTGCCAGCAGTGAATCTGGACTAGTCTACGAGCAGTACTTC.

The chain combines TRBV9 with TRBJ1-4, with 7 bases fitting TRBD1. The length of the CDR3 is 15 residues. CDR1 and CDR2 from the germline V gene are SGDLS and YYNGEE. V shed 5 bases and J 6 bases; nucleotides not matched to a gene: 10. CDR3 DNA: TGTGCCAGCAGTAATGATCGACAGGGCTATGAAAAACTGTTTTTT. Translated, it gives CASSNDRQGYEKLFF. The whole variable domain, remainder taken from reference TRBV9 and TRBJ1-4, is DSGVTQTPKHLITATGQRVTLRCSPRSGDLSVYWYQQSLDQGLQFLIQYYNGEERAKGNILERFSAQQFPDLHSELNLSSLELGDSALYFCASSNDRQGYEKLFFGSGTQLSVL.

This clone was seen once. The chain carries TRBV14 and TRBJ2-1, with 13 bases fitting TRBD2. V shed 3 bases and J 3 bases; nucleotides not matched to a gene: 2. The V gene's germline CDR1 is SGHDN and CDR2 FVKESK. The CDR3 contains 16 residues. The CDR3 is CASSHWTSGSYNEQFF. DNA for the CDR3: TGTGCCAGCAGCCACTGGACTAGCGGGAGCTACAATGAGCAGTTCTTC. The full variable domain, completed using reference TRBV14 and TRBJ2-1, is EAGVTQFPSHSVIEKGQTVTLRCDPISGHDNLYWYRRVMGKEIKFLLHFVKESKQDESGMPNNRFLAERTGGTYSTLKVQPAELEDSGVYFCASSHWTSGSYNEQFFGPGTRLTVL.

V usage is TRBV6-5 and J usage is TRBJ1-5; 7 bases line up with TRBD1. The V gene end was trimmed by 4 bases and the J gene end by 6 bases; junction bases not matched to a gene: 3. CDR3 length equals 13 residues. Germline assignment: CDR1 MNHEY and CDR2 SVGAGI. CDR3 in DNA: TGTGCCAGCAGTTCAGGGGGAAGTCAGCCCCAGCATTTT. Its protein is CASSSGGSQPQHF.

In DNA form, the CDR3 reads TGTGCCAGCAGCTTAAACTTCGGGGTATCTGGAAACACCATATATTTT. Residues: CASSLNFGVSGNTIYF. The chain combines TRBV11-2 with TRBJ1-3; D is ambiguous. V lost 2 bases and J lost 1, with 12 bases in between. The CDR3 consists of 16 residues. CDR1 is SGHAT, CDR2 FQNNGV, per germline.

The V gene is TRBV5-1, the J gene TRBJ2-7; D not resolved. CDR1 is SGHRS, CDR2 YFSETQ, per germline. The ends were cut back, 0 bases at V and 0 bases at J, with 7 bases in the middle. The CDR3 extends over 14 amino acids. CDR3 amino acids: CASSLVASSYEQYF. As DNA, the CDR3 is TGCGCCAGCAGCTTGGTCGCCAGCTCCTACGAGCAGTACTTC. Filled out from reference TRBV5-1 and TRBJ2-7, the complete variable domain reads KAGVTQTPRYLIKTRGQQVTLSCSPISGHRSVSWYQQTPGQGLQFLFEYFSETQRNKGNFPGRFSGRQFSNSRSEMNVSTLELGDSALYLCASSLVASSYEQYFGPGTRLTVT.

This chain joins TRBV5-1 and TRBJ2-7, with D tentatively TRBD1 (5 bases). CDR3 size: 13 residues. CDR1 and CDR2 from the germline V gene are SGHRS and YFSETQ. V lost 4 bases to trimming and J lost 5 bases, with 13 bases between them. The CDR3 nucleotides are TGCGCCAGCAGCACCACAGGTCCCAACGAGCAGTACTTC. It encodes CASSTTGPNEQYF.

This sequence joins TRBV28 and TRBJ2-6, with 7 bases matching TRBD1. The CDR3 has 13 amino acids. Germline V lookup: CDR1 MDHEN, CDR2 SYDVKM. J lost 2 bases, V lost 8 bases, and 0 bases had no gene match. The CDR3 sequence: CASDRAGANVLTF. The CDR3 DNA reads TGTGCCAGCGACAGGGCTGGGGCCAACGTCCTGACTTTC.

The chain uses TRBV5-8 and TRBJ2-4, with 7 bases identical to TRBD1. The CDR3 covers 16 residues. J lost 3 bases, V lost 4 bases, and 10 bases had no gene match. The germline CDR1 and CDR2 sequences are SGHTS and YDEGEE. The CDR3 region is CASSPKDRRVKNIQYF. CDR3 bases: TGTGCCAGCAGCCCTAAGGACAGGCGGGTCAAAAACATTCAGTACTTC.

In this sample, this clone turned up once. The chain joins TRBV7-8 to TRBJ1-1; D is uncertain. Germline CDR1 reads SGHVS; CDR2 reads FQNEAQ. V was cut by 5 bases and J by 3 bases, with 25 bases left in between. There are 18 residues in the CDR3. In nucleotides, the CDR3 is TGTGCCAGCAGCGCGCGGACTAGCGGGAGAACCGGGTACACTGAAGCTTTCTTT. Its translation: CASSARTSGRTGYTEAFF.

Comment on this clone: This sample includes further DNA sequences coding for the same CDR3. This chain uses TRBV28 with TRBJ1-2, with no clear D. This CDR3 is 13 amino acids long. CDR1 is MDHEN and CDR2 is SYDVKM in the germline V gene. Trimming pared 2 bases from V and 5 bases from J, leaving 9 bases between. DNA for the CDR3: TGTGCCAGCAGTTTAAGGCCGTTTTATGGCTACACCTTC. Translation: CASSLRPFYGYTF.

This chain links TRBV5-1 with TRBJ1-2, with 7 nucleotides matching TRBD1. Germline assignment: CDR1 SGHRS and CDR2 YFSETQ. Trimming took 0 bases from V and 10 from J; bases not matched to a gene: 3. CDR3 length: 12 residues. The CDR3 protein is CASSLDTGDYTF. CDR3 coding DNA: TGCGCCAGCAGCTTGGACACAGGGGACTACACCTTC.

The J gene is TRBJ1-2, the V gene TRBV6-5; no reliable D call. This CDR3 has 15 residues. The germline CDR1 and CDR2 sequences are MNHEY and SVGAGI. Trimming removed 5 bases at V and 2 bases at J, with 15 bases between. CDR3 in amino acids: CASSPSGGRNYGYTF. The CDR3 coding sequence is TGTGCCAGCAGTCCAAGCGGAGGTCGAAACTATGGCTACACCTTC.

This chain connects TRBV29-1 to TRBJ1-1, with unresolved D. Germline V lookup: CDR1 SQVTM, CDR2 ANQGSEA. Trimming pared 7 bases from V and 7 bases from J, leaving 16 bases between. The CDR3 has 12 residues. The DNA for the CDR3 is TGCAGCGCCGTAGACATCCCCGGTGAAGCTTTCTTT. The encoded protein is CSAVDIPGEAFF.

The chain recombines TRBV6-6 with TRBJ2-3, with a possible D match to TRBD2 (5 bases). The CDR3 has 13 amino acids. With 6 bases removed from V and 2 bases from J, the gap between germline ends came to 9 bases. Germline assignment: CDR1 MNHNY and CDR2 SVGAGI (reference sequence). In DNA form, the CDR3 reads TGTGCCAGCAGACTAGAACTCACAGATACGCAGTATTTT. Its translation: CASRLELTDTQYF.

The rearrangement uses TRBV5-1 and TRBJ2-1; 9 bases fit TRBD2. The CDR3 consists of 15 residues. In germline, CDR1 is SGHRS, CDR2 YFSETQ. After removal of 2 bases from V and 13 bases from J, the junction contained 13 bases not matched to a gene. The CDR3 coding sequence is TGCGCCAGCAGCTTATTTCCTGGCGGGAGGGCCCCACAGTTCTTC. It is translated as CASSLFPGGRAPQFF.